The 9 T cell receptor beta chains below were found in one sample sequenced in a study of T cell responses to AZD1222 COVID-19 vaccine. Clones were read by immunoSEQ multiplex PCR, and TCRdb kept only the in-frame ones, dropping some. The sample has fewer than 200,000 clones, 85% to 95% seen once. This material consisted of peripheral blood, taken on day 0 of AZD1222 vaccination. The receptors stem from an adult in good health.

CDR3 sequence: CASSFDGLDEQYF. Here the CDR3 DNA reads TGTGCCAGCAGCTTTGACGGGTTGGACGAGCAGTACTTC. The chain joins TRBV7-9 to TRBJ2-7, with unresolved D. V lost 3 bases to trimming and J lost 5 bases, with 11 bases between them. CDR3 length equals 13 residues. Germline CDR1 SEHNR, CDR2 FQNEAQ (reference sequence).

This clone was seen only once. The V gene is TRBV3-1 (or the pseudogene TRBV3-2), the J gene TRBJ1-6; no firm D call. The CDR3 has 16 amino acids. Germline V gives CDR1 LGHDT, CDR2 YNNKEL (reference sequence). Trimming removed 2 bases at V and 7 bases at J, with 15 bases between. The CDR3 DNA reads TGTGCCAGCAGCCAACAATTGTGGACGGTAAATTCACCCCTCCACTTT. Translated: CASSQQLWTVNSPLHF.

The J gene is TRBJ2-6, the V gene TRBV4-1; perhaps TRBD1 as D (6 bases). This CDR3 has 11 residues. In germline, CDR1 is MGHRA, CDR2 YSYEKL. V gave up 10 bases and J gave up 9 bases, with 10 bases separating them. The CDR3 sequence: CATRGNNVLTF. The CDR3 coding sequence is TGCGCCACCAGGGGAAACAACGTCCTGACTTTC.

The CDR3 DNA reads as TGTGCCATCAGGGGGCGTAGAGAGGCTGAAGCTTTCTTT. Amino acid sequence: CAIRGRREAEAFF. The chain uses TRBV12-3 or TRBV12-4 and TRBJ1-1, with 8 bases lining up with TRBD1. The ends lost 10 bases at V and 6 bases at J; junction bases unmatched: 10. CDR3 length equals 13 residues.

The chain carries TRBV19 and TRBJ2-7; D is perhaps TRBD1 (6 bases). CDR1 LNHDA and CDR2 SQIVND come from the germline V gene (reference sequence). The CDR3 consists of 14 residues. V was pared by 5 bases and J by 5 bases, with 16 bases between. CDR3 nucleotides: TGTGCCAGTAGTCGTCTGTCTGGGGGCCACGAGCAGTACTTC. It is translated as CASSRLSGGHEQYF.

V is TRBV24-1 and J is TRBJ2-7; the match to TRBD1 covers 8 bases. This CDR3 is 13 amino acids long. Germline CDR1 reads KGHDR; CDR2 reads SFDVKD. V was pared by 12 bases and J by 4 bases, with 10 bases of the junction left unmatched. The CDR3: CARSPGGRYEQYV. The CDR3 DNA reads TGTGCCCGATCCCCAGGGGGCCGGTACGAGCAGTACGTC.

The rearrangement joins TRBV19 to TRBJ1-2; D call uncertain. In germline, CDR1 is LNHDA, CDR2 SQIVND (reference sequence). V was clipped by 9 bases and J by 3 bases, with 11 bases between them. The CDR3 is 12 residues long. CDR3 sequence (DNA): TGTGCCAGCTGGGCGCTCTACTATGGCTACACCTTC. This sequence encodes CASWALYYGYTF.

V and J are TRBV28 and TRBJ1-2, with D possibly matching TRBD1 (6 bases). Trimming shortened V by 6 bases and J by 6 bases, and 11 bases separated the two germline ends. Germline V gives CDR1 MDHEN, CDR2 SYDVKM. This CDR3 region has 12 residues. In DNA form, the CDR3 reads TGTGCCAGCAGCGAGCAGGGGCATGGCTACACCTTC. Translating gives CASSEQGHGYTF.

The gene calls are TRBV19 and TRBJ1-3; 10 bases line up with TRBD1. Germline assignment: CDR1 LNHDA and CDR2 SQIVND (reference sequence). This CDR3 is 15 amino acids long. Unmatched junction bases numbered 7, after V lost 7 bases and J lost 4 bases. CDR3 bases: TGTGCCAGTATGGAGACAGGGGGCATCGGAAACACCATATATTTT. Its protein is CASMETGGIGNTIYF. The full variable domain, in which reference TRBV19 and TRBJ1-3 provide the parts outside the CDR3, is DGGITQSPKYLFRKEGQNVTLSCEQNLNHDAMYWYRQDPGQGLRLIYYSQIVNDFQKGDIAEGYSVSREKKESFPLTVTSAQKNPTAFYLCASMETGGIGNTIYFGEGSWLTVV.